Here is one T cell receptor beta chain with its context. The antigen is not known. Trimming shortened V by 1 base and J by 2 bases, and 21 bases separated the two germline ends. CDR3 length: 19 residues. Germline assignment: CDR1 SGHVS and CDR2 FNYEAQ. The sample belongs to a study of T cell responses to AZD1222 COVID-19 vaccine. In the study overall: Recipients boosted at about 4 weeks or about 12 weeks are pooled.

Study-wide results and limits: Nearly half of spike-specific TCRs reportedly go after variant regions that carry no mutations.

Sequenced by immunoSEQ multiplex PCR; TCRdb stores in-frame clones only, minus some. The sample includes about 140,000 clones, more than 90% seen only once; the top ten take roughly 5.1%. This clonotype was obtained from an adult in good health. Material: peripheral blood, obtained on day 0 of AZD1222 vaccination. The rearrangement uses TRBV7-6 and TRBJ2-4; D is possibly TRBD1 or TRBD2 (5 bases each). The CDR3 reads CASSLDGRGVIWSKNIQYF. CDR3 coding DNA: TGTGCCAGCAGCTTAGACGGGCGAGGGGTAATTTGGTCCAAAAACATTCAGTACTTC. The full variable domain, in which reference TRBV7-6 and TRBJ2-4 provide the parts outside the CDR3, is GAGVSQSPRYKVTKRGQDVALRCDPISGHVSLYWYRQALGQGPEFLTYFNYEAQQDKSGLPNDRFSAERPEGSISTLTIQRTEQRDSAMYRCASSLDGRGVIWSKNIQYFGAGTRLSVL.